Listed below are T cell receptor beta chains from one sample, sequenced in a study of blood T cell repertoires in COVID-19. Measured with immunoSEQ multiplex PCR; TCRdb has only the in-frame clones, and not every one. Of 130,000 or so clones listed, roughly four fifths are singletons. Sequencing used peripheral blood. These receptor sequences come from a human donor in a cohort sampled during active COVID-19. CDR3s include the opening cysteine and the closing phenylalanine or tryptophan. The D gene is left open where the match is weak. Only some rows state a clone size, as once, few, many or a class for expanded clones.

CASSHPVGGLEQFF | TGTGCCAGCAGCCATCCCGTGGGGGGGTTGGAGCAGTTCTTC | . | TRBJ2-1 | TRBV3-1/TRBV3-2 | TRBD2
CASSSASSASGRSRDEQFF | TGCGCCAGCAGCTCCGCCTCTTCGGCTAGCGGCCGCTCTAGGGATGAGCAGTTCTTC | . | TRBJ2-1 | TRBV5-1 | TRBD2
CASSVAGGSTGELFF | TGTGCCAGCAGCGTAGCGGGAGGGAGCACCGGGGAGCTGTTTTTT | . | TRBJ2-2 | TRBV9 | TRBD2
CASSQYPGMGNTIYF | TGCGCCAGCAGCCAATACCCAGGGATGGGAAACACCATATATTTT | . | TRBJ1-3 | TRBV4-1 | .
CASHRGGSTSYEQYF | TGTGCCAGCCACCGGGGGGGGTCGACTTCCTACGAGCAGTACTTC | . | TRBJ2-7 | TRBV5-4 | TRBD2
CASSATSGSDTQYF | TGTGCCAGCAGCGCCACTAGCGGGAGTGATACGCAGTATTTT | . | TRBJ2-3 | TRBV9 | TRBD2
CASSVGLAGDYEQYF | TGTGCCAGCAGCGTAGGACTAGCGGGAGACTACGAGCAGTACTTC | . | TRBJ2-7 | TRBV9 | TRBD2
CAVGAGPGGEQFF | TGTGCCGTCGGGGCGGGGCCAGGGGGTGAGCAGTTCTTC | . | TRBJ2-1 | TRBV2 | .
CASSKQARGSAGNQPQHF | TGTGCCAGTAGCAAGCAGGCCAGAGGTTCAGCGGGCAATCAGCCCCAGCATTTT | . | TRBJ1-5 | TRBV19 | .
CASSARLVSNEQFF | TGTGCCAGCAGCGCCCGACTAGTCTCGAATGAGCAGTTCTTC | . | TRBJ2-1 | TRBV9 | .
CASSQEWRIGVEQFF | TGTGCCAGCAGCCAAGAGTGGCGTATAGGAGTTGAGCAGTTCTTC | . | TRBJ2-1 | TRBV3-1/TRBV3-2 | .
CASSLTGTSGAYEQYF | TGTGCCAGCAGCCTAACCGGGACTAGCGGGGCCTACGAGCAGTACTTC | . | TRBJ2-7 | TRBV3-1/TRBV3-2 | TRBD2
CASSLDRGQPQHF | TGTGCCAGCAGCTTAGATCGGGGTCAGCCCCAGCATTTT | . | TRBJ1-5 | TRBV7-2 | .
CASSLSGRTGRTDTQYF | TGTGCCAGCAGTTTGTCCGGGCGAACAGGGCGCACAGATACGCAGTATTTT | . | TRBJ2-3 | TRBV28 | .
CASSPGQNQPQHF | TGTGCCAGCAGCCCAGGACAGAATCAGCCCCAGCATTTT | . | TRBJ1-5 | TRBV7-8 | .
CASSESGAGASKNIQYF | TGTGCCAGCAGTGAATCTGGGGCGGGAGCCTCAAAAAACATTCAGTACTTC | . | TRBJ2-4 | TRBV25-1 | TRBD2
CASSLGLQGSFSTNEKLFF | TGTGCCAGCAGCTTAGGCCTCCAGGGGTCCTTCTCAACTAATGAAAAACTGTTTTTT | . | TRBJ1-4 | TRBV7-9 | .
CASSSDRAANYGYTF | TGTGCCAGTAGTTCGGACAGGGCAGCTAACTATGGCTACACCTTC | . | TRBJ1-2 | TRBV19 | TRBD1
CASTKREGTDTQYF | TGTGCCAGCACCAAGCGGGAGGGCACAGATACGCAGTATTTT | . | TRBJ2-3 | TRBV3-1/TRBV3-2 | TRBD2
CSVQVGGRAGTQYF | TGCAGCGTTCAGGTGGGCGGGAGGGCCGGTACGCAGTATTTT | . | TRBJ2-3 | TRBV29-1 | TRBD2
CASSSGQRSGNTIYF | TGTGCCAGCAGCTCAGGACAGCGCTCTGGAAACACCATATATTTT | . | TRBJ1-3 | TRBV7-9 | .
CSARGKETQYF | TGCAGCGCCCGGGGTAAGGAGACCCAGTACTTC | . | TRBJ2-5 | TRBV29-1 | .
CATNPLPGLALIEQYF | TGTGCCACCAATCCACTACCGGGACTAGCGCTAATCGAGCAGTACTTC | once | TRBJ2-7 | TRBV7-8 | TRBD2
CASTRRGSTEAFF | TGTGCCAGCACCCGACGGGGGAGCACTGAAGCTTTCTTT | once | TRBJ1-1 | TRBV25-1 | .
CASSSGQGASTEAFF | TGTGCCAGCAGTTCAGGACAGGGCGCCAGCACTGAAGCTTTCTTT | once | TRBJ1-1 | TRBV6-6 | TRBD1
CASSLGQGVGTGELFF | TGTGCCAGCAGCCTGGGACAGGGCGTCGGCACCGGGGAGCTGTTTTTT | . | TRBJ2-2 | TRBV2 | TRBD1
CASSRAGGSTGELFF | TGTGCCAGCAGCCGAGCGGGAGGAAGTACCGGGGAGCTGTTTTTT | . | TRBJ2-2 | TRBV7-8 | TRBD2